This TCR beta chain originates from a study of OX40 agonist ivuxolimab in advanced cancers. Across the whole study: Those enrolled were 82.7% male, with a mean age of around 55 years and ages from roughly 23 to 79.

General observations from the study: Partial responders dosed at 0.1-3.0 mg/kg displayed clonal expansion ranking among the lowest. Within 6 weeks, CD4+ and CD8+ blood T cells expanded clonally at 0.1 to 3.0 mg/kg. CD8+ T cells (on average) carried more expanded clones than CD4+ T cells.

With regard to this clone: Its target is not known.

Sequencing used immunoSEQ multiplex PCR; TCRdb keeps in-frame clones, though not all of them. The sample has 55,000 to 80,000 clones, roughly four fifths seen once. This CDR3 has 18 residues. The clonotype originates from an adult with an advanced solid tumor such as melanoma, head and neck, liver or kidney cancer. The gene calls are TRBV21-1 and TRBJ2-7; the tabulated D call, TRBD2, remains unverified against the DNA. TRBV21-1 is given as a pseudogene. Sequenced material: CD4+ or CD8+ T cells sorted from blood, taken in a trial of the OX40 agonist ivuxolimab. The CDR3 nucleotides are TGTGCCAGCAGCAAAGTACCGGGTGGCTCTTTGGTGACCTACGAGCAGTACTTC. This encodes CASSKVPGGSLVTYEQYF.